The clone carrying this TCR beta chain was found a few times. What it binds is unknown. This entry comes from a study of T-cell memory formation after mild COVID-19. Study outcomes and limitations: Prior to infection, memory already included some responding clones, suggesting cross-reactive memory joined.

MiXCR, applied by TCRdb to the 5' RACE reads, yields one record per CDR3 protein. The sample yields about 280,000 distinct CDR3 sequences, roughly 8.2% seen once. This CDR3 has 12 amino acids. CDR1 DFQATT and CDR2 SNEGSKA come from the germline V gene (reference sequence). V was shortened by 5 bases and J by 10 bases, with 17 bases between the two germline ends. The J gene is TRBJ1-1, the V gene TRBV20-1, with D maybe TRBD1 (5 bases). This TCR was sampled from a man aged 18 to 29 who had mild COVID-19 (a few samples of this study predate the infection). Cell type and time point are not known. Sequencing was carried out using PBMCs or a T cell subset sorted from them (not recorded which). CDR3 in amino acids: CSADRSGYGAFF. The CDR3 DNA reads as TGCAGTGCTGACAGATCGGGGTATGGAGCTTTCTTT.